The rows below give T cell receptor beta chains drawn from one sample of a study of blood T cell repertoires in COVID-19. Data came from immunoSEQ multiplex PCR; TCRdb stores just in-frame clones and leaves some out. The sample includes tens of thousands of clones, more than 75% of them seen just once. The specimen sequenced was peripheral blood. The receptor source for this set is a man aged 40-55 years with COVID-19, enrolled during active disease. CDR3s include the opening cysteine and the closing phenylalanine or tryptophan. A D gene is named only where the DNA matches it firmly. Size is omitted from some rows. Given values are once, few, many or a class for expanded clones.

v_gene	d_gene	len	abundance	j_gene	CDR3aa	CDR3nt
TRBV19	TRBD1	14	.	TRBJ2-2	CASIDRGSTGELFF	TGTGCCAGTATTGACAGGGGTAGTACCGGGGAGCTGTTTTTT
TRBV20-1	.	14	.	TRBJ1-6	CSASPAGSNSPLHF	TGCAGTGCTAGTCCGGCGGGCAGTAATTCACCCCTCCACTTT
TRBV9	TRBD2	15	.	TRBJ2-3	CASSVEAGGADTQYF	TGTGCCAGCAGCGTAGAGGCGGGGGGCGCAGATACGCAGTATTTT
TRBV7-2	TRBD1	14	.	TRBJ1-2	CASSSSQGAGGYTF	TGTGCCAGCAGCTCCTCACAGGGGGCTGGGGGCTACACCTTC
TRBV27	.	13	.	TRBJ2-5	CASSPTGEETQYF	TGTGCCAGCAGTCCAACGGGGGAAGAGACCCAGTACTTC
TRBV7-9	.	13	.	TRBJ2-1	CASSWTVGDEQFF	TGTGCCAGCAGCTGGACCGTCGGGGATGAGCAGTTCTTC
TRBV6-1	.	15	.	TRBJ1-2	CASSEAAGQEYGYTF	TGTGCCAGCAGTGAAGCAGCGGGGCAGGAGTATGGCTACACCTTC
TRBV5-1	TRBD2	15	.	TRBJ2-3	CASSVAGGTSDTQYF	TGCGCCAGCAGCGTAGCGGGGGGTACTTCAGATACGCAGTATTTT
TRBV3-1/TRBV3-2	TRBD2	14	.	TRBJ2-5	CASSPSSGGKTQYF	TGTGCCAGCAGCCCTTCTAGCGGGGGGAAGACCCAGTACTTC
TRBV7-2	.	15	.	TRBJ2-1	CASSTQWSQGNEQFF	TGTGCCAGCAGCACCCAGTGGAGCCAGGGTAATGAGCAGTTCTTC
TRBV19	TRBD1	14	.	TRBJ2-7	CASSPRDRNHEQYF	TGTGCCAGTAGTCCGCGGGACAGGAACCACGAGCAGTACTTC
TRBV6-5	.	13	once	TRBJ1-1	CASSLTVNTEAFF	TGTGCCAGCAGCTTAACTGTGAACACTGAAGCTTTCTTT
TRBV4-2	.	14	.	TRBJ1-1	CASSPYWESTEAFF	TGTGCCAGCAGTCCCTATTGGGAGAGCACTGAAGCTTTCTTT
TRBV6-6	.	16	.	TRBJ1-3	CASSYSRQVHGNTIYF	TGTGCCAGCAGTTACTCGAGACAGGTCCATGGAAACACCATATATTTT
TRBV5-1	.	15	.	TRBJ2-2	CASSSGGINTGELFF	TGCGCCAGCAGCTCCGGCGGGATAAACACCGGGGAGCTGTTTTTT
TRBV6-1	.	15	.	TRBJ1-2	CASSEFGQTNYGYTF	TGTGCCAGCAGTGAATTTGGACAGACAAACTATGGCTACACCTTC
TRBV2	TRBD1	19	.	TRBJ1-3	CASSGVGTGGPISGNTIYF	TGTGCCAGCAGTGGGGTCGGGACAGGGGGCCCTATTTCTGGAAACACCATATATTTT
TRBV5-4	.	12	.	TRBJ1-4	CTDLRANEKLFF	TGTACAGACCTGCGGGCTAATGAAAAACTGTTTTTT
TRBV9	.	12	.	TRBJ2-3	CASSVAHDTQYF	TGTGCCAGCAGCGTAGCACACGATACGCAGTATTTT
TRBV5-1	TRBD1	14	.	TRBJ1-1	CASSLQGWGTEAFF	TGCGCCAGCAGCTTACAGGGGTGGGGCACTGAAGCTTTCTTT
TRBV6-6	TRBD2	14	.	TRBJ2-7	CASSHPAGGNEQYF	TGTGCCAGCAGCCACCCAGCGGGGGGTAACGAGCAGTACTTC
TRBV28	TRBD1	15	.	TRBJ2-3	CATKTRRQGADTQYF	TGTGCCACCAAAACACGGAGACAGGGGGCAGATACGCAGTATTTT
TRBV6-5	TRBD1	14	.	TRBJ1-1	CASSLGQGVTEAFF	TGTGCCAGCAGTTTAGGACAGGGGGTTACTGAAGCTTTCTTT
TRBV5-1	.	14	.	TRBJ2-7	CASSLTEGSYEQYF	TGCGCCAGCAGCTTAACCGAGGGATCCTACGAGCAGTACTTC
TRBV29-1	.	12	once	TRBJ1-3	CSVVAQGGTIYF	TGCAGCGTTGTCGCGCAGGGAGGGACCATATATTTT
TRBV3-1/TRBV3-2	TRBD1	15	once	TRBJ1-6	CASSSFDRDNSPLHF	TGTGCCAGCAGCTCATTTGACAGGGATAATTCACCCCTCCACTTT
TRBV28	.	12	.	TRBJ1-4	CASSRDIEKLFF	TGTGCCAGCAGCCGGGACATAGAAAAACTGTTTTTT
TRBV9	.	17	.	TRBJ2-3	CASSVEVGGAGGDTQYF	TGTGCCAGCAGCGTAGAGGTAGGAGGGGCGGGTGGAGATACGCAGTATTTT
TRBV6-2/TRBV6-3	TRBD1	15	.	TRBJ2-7	CASSYGQGASYEQYF	TGTGCCAGCAGTTACGGACAGGGGGCTTCCTACGAGCAGTACTTC
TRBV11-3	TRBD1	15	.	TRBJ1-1	CASSLWDRGRTEAFF	TGTGCCAGCAGCTTATGGGACAGGGGTCGAACTGAAGCTTTCTTT
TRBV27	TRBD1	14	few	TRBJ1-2	CASSPYRGFYGYTF	TGTGCCAGCAGTCCATACAGGGGATTCTATGGCTACACCTTC
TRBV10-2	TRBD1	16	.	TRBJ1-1	CASSTDRGEGNTEAFF	TGCGCCAGCAGTACTGACAGGGGCGAAGGCAACACTGAAGCTTTCTTT
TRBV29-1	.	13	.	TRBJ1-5	CSVAGDYNQPQHF	TGCAGCGTAGCCGGGGACTATAATCAGCCCCAGCATTTT
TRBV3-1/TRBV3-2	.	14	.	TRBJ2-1	CASSPWTRRVEQFF	TGTGCCAGCAGCCCCTGGACGAGGCGGGTTGAGCAGTTCTTC
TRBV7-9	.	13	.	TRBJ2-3	CASSLVVGQDFDF	TGTGCCAGCAGCTTAGTGGTCGGCCAGGACTTCGATTTT